Sequencing of this TCR beta chain was carried out in a study of OX40 agonist ivuxolimab in advanced cancers. Overall study context: Patients were infused with ivuxolimab every 2 weeks at 0.01 to 10 mg/kg.

Germline V gene lookup returns CDR1 SGHRS and CDR2 YFSETQ. The CDR3 has 15 residues. Deletions cut 0 bases from V and 0 bases from J, with 10 bases between. The protocol was immunoSEQ multiplex PCR, while the TCRdb copy is restricted to in-frame clones and leaves out a portion. The sample comprises approximately 90,000 clones, about 90% of which are singletons, and about 1.7% rests with the top ten. This receptor was identified in an adult with an advanced solid tumor such as melanoma, head and neck, liver or kidney cancer. The rearrangement links TRBV5-1 to TRBJ2-7, with D uncertain. The sequencing used CD4+ or CD8+ T cells sorted from blood, collected in a trial of the OX40 agonist ivuxolimab. The CDR3 coding sequence is TGCGCCAGCAGCTTGGGTGGGCTAAGCTCCTACGAGCAGTACTTC. Amino acids: CASSLGGLSSYEQYF. The variable domain in full, with the rest retrieved from reference TRBV5-1 and TRBJ2-7, is KAGVTQTPRYLIKTRGQQVTLSCSPISGHRSVSWYQQTPGQGLQFLFEYFSETQRNKGNFPGRFSGRQFSNSRSEMNVSTLELGDSALYLCASSLGGLSSYEQYFGPGTRLTVT.